The T cell receptor beta chain under discussion was sequenced for a study of T cell clones after liver transplantation. Clones were read by immunoSEQ multiplex PCR, and TCRdb kept only the in-frame ones, dropping some. Of roughly 50,000 clones listed, approximately 84% were seen once; the top ten hold approximately 8%. V lost 5 bases and J 0 bases, leaving 8 bases between the germline ends. Looked up from germline, CDR1 is LNHDA and CDR2 is SQIVND (reference sequence). This CDR3 contains 14 residues. The rearrangement joins TRBV19 to TRBJ1-3; D gene uncertain. Sequenced here: CD4+ T cells from blood, sampled before liver transplant. This TCR was recovered from a human donor who received a liver transplant. The CDR3 spells CASSLRLSGNTIYF. CDR3 coding DNA: TGTGCCAGTAGTTTACGGCTCTCTGGAAACACCATATATTTT. Full variable domain (missing parts from reference TRBV19 and TRBJ1-3): DGGITQSPKYLFRKEGQNVTLSCEQNLNHDAMYWYRQDPGQGLRLIYYSQIVNDFQKGDIAEGYSVSREKKESFPLTVTSAQKNPTAFYLCASSLRLSGNTIYFGEGSWLTVV.